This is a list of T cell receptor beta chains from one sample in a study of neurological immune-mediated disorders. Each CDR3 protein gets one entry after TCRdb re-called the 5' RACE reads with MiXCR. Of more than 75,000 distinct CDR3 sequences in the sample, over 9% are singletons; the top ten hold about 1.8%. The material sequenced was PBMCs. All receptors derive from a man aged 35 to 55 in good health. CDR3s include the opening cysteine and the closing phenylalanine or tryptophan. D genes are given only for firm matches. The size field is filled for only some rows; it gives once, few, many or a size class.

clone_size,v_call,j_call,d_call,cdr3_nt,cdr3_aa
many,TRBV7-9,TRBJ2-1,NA,TGTGCCAGCAAGCGATCCAATGAGCAGTTCTTC,CASKRSNEQFF
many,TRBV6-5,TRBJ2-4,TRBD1,TGTGCCAGCAGTACGACAGGGCTAGCCAAAAACATTCAGTACTTC,CASSTTGLAKNIQYF
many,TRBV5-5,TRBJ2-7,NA,TGTGCCAGCAGCCATTTAGACGAGCAGTACTTC,CASSHLDEQYF
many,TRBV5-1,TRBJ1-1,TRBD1,TGCGCCAGCCAAATCGGGACAGGGGCTTCTCAGGGAGCTTTCTTT,CASQIGTGASQGAFF
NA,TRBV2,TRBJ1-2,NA,TGTGCCAGCAGCGAAGGGGTAGGGGGCTACACCTTC,CASSEGVGGYTF
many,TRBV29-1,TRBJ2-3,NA,TGCAGCGTTTTGGGGGGGACAGAGAACACAGATACGCAGTATTTT,CSVLGGTENTDTQYF
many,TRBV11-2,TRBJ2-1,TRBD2,TGTGCCAGCAGCTCCATAGCGGGAGTCTACAATGAGCAGTTCTTC,CASSSIAGVYNEQFF
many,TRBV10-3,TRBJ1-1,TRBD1,TGTGCCATCAGCAGGGTAGGGACAGGGGAAAGTGAAGCTTTCTTT,CAISRVGTGESEAFF
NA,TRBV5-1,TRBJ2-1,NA,TGCGCCAGCAGCCTAACAAGGGACTCAGCCCTTTACAATGAGCAGTTCTTC,CASSLTRDSALYNEQFF
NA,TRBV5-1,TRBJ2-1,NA,TGCGCCAGCACCCCAGTAGTGGGGAGATACAATGAGCAGTTCTTC,CASTPVVGRYNEQFF